This T cell receptor beta chain was sequenced for a study of T-cell reconstitution after alpha-beta-depleted transplantation in children. Study-wide results and caveats: Newly generated T cells supplied most T-cell counts and diversity one year post-transplant. After transplant, high TCRbeta diversity at day 60 in some patients arose from surviving recipient T cells and thymic progenitors. Reportedly, roughly two months post-transplant, alpha-beta T cells arose from several hundred expanded graft clones.

As regards this clonotype: The antigen remains undetermined.

Unique molecular identifiers were incorporated when the TCRbeta library was constructed. TCRdb ran MiXCR on the PCR reads and lists one entry per CDR3 protein. Among about 980,000 distinct CDR3 sequences listed, about 31% were seen once. Germline V CDR1 and CDR2: MNHEY, SMNVEV (reference sequence). There are 14 residues in the CDR3. V lost 3 bases, J lost 6 bases, and 11 bases lay in between. Sequenced here: PBMCs, mostly from graft donor cells, sampled 360 days after TCRalphabeta/CD19-depleted stem cell transplant. This chain joins TRBV27 and TRBJ2-2; a possible D gene is TRBD1 (6 bases). This receptor was obtained from a boy under two years old who had a stem cell transplant for SCID, so the T cells may come from the graft donor. CDR3 residues: CASSFVRGAGELFF. CDR3 sequence (DNA): TGTGCCAGCAGTTTCGTCAGGGGTGCCGGGGAGCTGTTTTTT.